The clone carrying this T cell receptor (beta chain) was picked up one time. Its target is not known. Each CDR3 protein is one row after TCRdb ran MiXCR on the reads. The sample consists of tens of thousands of distinct CDR3 sequences, roughly two thirds of them appearing once. The graft donor-derived T-allo10 cells reportedly recognize host alloantigens, are anergic, and suppress alloantigen-specifically. The sample belongs to a study of type 1 regulatory T cells. Study overall: This in vitro CD4 product, T-allo10, is enriched for Tr1 cells and alloantigen-specific.

This CDR3 has 14 amino acids. V gave up 5 bases and J gave up 2 bases, with 10 bases separating them. Material: cultured T cells, either the whole culture or a sorted T cell fraction (not recorded which). Subset given: Tr1-enriched cell product generated in vitro against host alloantigens. The chain carries TRBV12-3 or TRBV12-4 and TRBJ1-3; D not resolved. This clonotype was sampled from a human donor in good health. For the CDR3, the DNA is TGTGCCAGCAGTCCGGAGTTGCCTGGAAACACCATATATTTT. It encodes CASSPELPGNTIYF.